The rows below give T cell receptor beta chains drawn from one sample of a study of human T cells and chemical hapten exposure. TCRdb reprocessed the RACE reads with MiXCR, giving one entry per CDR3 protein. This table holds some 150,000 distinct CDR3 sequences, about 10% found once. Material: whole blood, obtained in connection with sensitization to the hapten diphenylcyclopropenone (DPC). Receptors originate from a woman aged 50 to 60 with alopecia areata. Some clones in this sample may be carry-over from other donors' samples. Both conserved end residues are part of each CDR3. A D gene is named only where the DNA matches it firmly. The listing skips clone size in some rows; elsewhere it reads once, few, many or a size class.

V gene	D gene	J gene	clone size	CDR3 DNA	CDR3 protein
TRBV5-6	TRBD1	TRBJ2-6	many	TGTGCCAGCAGTTCCGGGACAGGGGTCTCTGGGGCCAACGTCCTGACTTTC	CASSSGTGVSGANVLTF
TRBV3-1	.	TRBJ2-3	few	TGTGCCAGCAGCCGGGACTCAGGCACAGATACGCAGTATTTT	CASSRDSGTDTQYF
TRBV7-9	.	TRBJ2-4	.	TGTGCCAGCTGCTTGAGTGAGGGGTCCTTTGACATTCAGTACTTC	CASCLSEGSFDIQYF
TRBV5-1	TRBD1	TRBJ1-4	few	TGCGCCAGCAGCTTGAGCCAGGGGGCCGGGGAAAAACTGTTTTTT	CASSLSQGAGEKLFF
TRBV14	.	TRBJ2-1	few	TGTGCCAGCAGCCTCCTGGGGGCCAGGGAAGGAGGGGAGCAGTTCTTC	CASSLLGAREGGEQFF
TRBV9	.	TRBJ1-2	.	TGTGCCAGCAGCGTAGAGTCAGGTCTCAGCGGCTACACCTTC	CASSVESGLSGYTF
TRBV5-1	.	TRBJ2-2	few	TGCGCCAGCAGCTCGGGACTCCGTGGGGGCTCGAACACCGGGGAGCTGTTTTTT	CASSSGLRGGSNTGELFF
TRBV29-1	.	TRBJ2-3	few	TGCAGCGTTGCCGTGGAGCGGGATACGCAGTATTTT	CSVAVERDTQYF
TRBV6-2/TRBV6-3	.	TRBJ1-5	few	TGTGCCAGCAGTTACGTAGGGTCTCCTCAGCCCCAGCATTTT	CASSYVGSPQPQHF
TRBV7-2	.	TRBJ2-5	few	TGTGCCAGCAGCTTACACCGTGAGACCCAGTACTTC	CASSLHRETQYF
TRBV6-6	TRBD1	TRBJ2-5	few	TGTGCCAGCAGGGAGCTCGGGACAGGCCAAGAGACCCAGTACTTC	CASRELGTGQETQYF
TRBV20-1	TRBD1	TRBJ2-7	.	TGCAGTGCCAAATTGACAGGGGTCTACGAGCAGTACTTC	CSAKLTGVYEQYF
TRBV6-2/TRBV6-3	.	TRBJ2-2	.	TGTGCCAGCCTACGGGACACCGGGGAGCTGTTTTTT	CASLRDTGELFF
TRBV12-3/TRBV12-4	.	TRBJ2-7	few	TGTGCCAGCAGTCTCCCTGGGCCTCACTACGAGCAGTACTTC	CASSLPGPHYEQYF
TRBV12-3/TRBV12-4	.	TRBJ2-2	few	TGTGCCAGCGGGCAGGGGGGAGCCGGGGAGCTGTTTTTT	CASGQGGAGELFF
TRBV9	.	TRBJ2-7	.	TGTGCCAGCAGCGTAGGATGGGAGGCAGCTTCCTACGAGCAGTACTTC	CASSVGWEAASYEQYF
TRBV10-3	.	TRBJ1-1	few	TGTGCCATCAGCGCATCGGGTGGCACTGAAGCTTTCTTT	CAISASGGTEAFF
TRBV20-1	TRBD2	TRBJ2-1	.	TGCAGTGTCCCGGGACTAGCGGGAGGTATCTACAATGAGCAGTTCTTC	CSVPGLAGGIYNEQFF